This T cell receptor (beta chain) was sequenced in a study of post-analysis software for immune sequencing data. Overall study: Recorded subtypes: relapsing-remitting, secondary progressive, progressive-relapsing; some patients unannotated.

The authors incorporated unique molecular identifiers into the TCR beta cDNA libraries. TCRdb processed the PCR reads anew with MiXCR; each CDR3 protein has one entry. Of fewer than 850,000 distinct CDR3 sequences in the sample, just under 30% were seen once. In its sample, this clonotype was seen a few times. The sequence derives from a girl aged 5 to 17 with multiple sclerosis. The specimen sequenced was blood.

The CDR3 loop reads CSAPKIGGRLTDTQYF. The CDR3 DNA reads TGCAGTGCCCCGAAGATTGGGGGCAGGCTCACAGATACGCAGTATTTT. This chain connects TRBV20-1 to TRBJ2-3; D perhaps matches TRBD1 (6 bases). V was trimmed by 6 bases and J by 2 bases, leaving 21 bases between them. There are 16 residues in the CDR3. The germline CDR1 and CDR2 sequences are DFQATT and SNEGSKA (reference sequence).